These T cell receptor beta chains were read from a single sample in a study of blood T cell repertoires in COVID-19. Method: immunoSEQ multiplex PCR; TCRdb's copy keeps in-frame clones and lacks some. This sample has around 180,000 clones, with approximately 80% found just once. Sequencing used PBMCs or T cells enriched from blood (not recorded which). These receptors were collected from a man in his forties or fifties who had recovered from COVID-19. The CDR3 runs from the conserved cysteine through the conserved F or W. Each record gives: clone size, V gene, J gene, D gene, CDR3 length, CDR3 protein, CDR3 DNA. A D gene is named only where the DNA matches it firmly. Clone size appears in some rows only: once, few, many, or a class for an expanded clone.

abundance: .; v_gene: TRBV7-8; j_gene: TRBJ1-1; d_gene: .; len: 15; CDR3aa: CASSFGMGMNTEAFF; CDR3nt: TGTGCCAGCAGCTTTGGAATGGGCATGAACACTGAAGCTTTCTTT
abundance: once; v_gene: TRBV27; j_gene: TRBJ1-2; d_gene: .; len: 13; CDR3aa: CASSEGVSYGYTF; CDR3nt: TGTGCCAGCTCCGAGGGGGTTAGCTATGGCTACACCTTC
abundance: once; v_gene: TRBV12-3/TRBV12-4; j_gene: TRBJ2-1; d_gene: .; len: 11; CDR3aa: CASSLTIRQFF; CDR3nt: TGTGCCAGCAGTTTAACTATTCGGCAGTTCTTC
abundance: few; v_gene: TRBV10-3; j_gene: TRBJ1-2; d_gene: .; len: 16; CDR3aa: CAISEVTLRGGYGYTF; CDR3nt: TGTGCCATCAGTGAGGTTACGCTGAGGGGGGGCTATGGCTACACCTTC
abundance: .; v_gene: TRBV2; j_gene: TRBJ1-6; d_gene: .; len: 15; CDR3aa: CASSLRQDALSPLHF; CDR3nt: TGTGCCAGCAGTCTCCGACAGGACGCTCTTTCACCCCTCCACTTT
abundance: .; v_gene: TRBV30; j_gene: TRBJ1-2; d_gene: .; len: 12; CDR3aa: CAWIKGGWGYTF; CDR3nt: TGTGCCTGGATCAAGGGAGGGTGGGGCTACACCTTC
abundance: .; v_gene: TRBV28; j_gene: TRBJ2-7; d_gene: TRBD1; len: 16; CDR3aa: CASSPLTGGAPYEQYF; CDR3nt: TGTGCCAGCAGTCCGCTAACAGGGGGCGCTCCCTACGAGCAGTACTTC
abundance: .; v_gene: TRBV18; j_gene: TRBJ2-7; d_gene: .; len: 13; CDR3aa: CASSPAQPNEQYF; CDR3nt: TGTGCCAGCTCACCAGCACAGCCCAACGAGCAGTACTTC
abundance: once; v_gene: TRBV11-2; j_gene: TRBJ1-2; d_gene: .; len: 13; CDR3aa: CASSSQGNYGYTF; CDR3nt: TGTGCCAGCAGCTCACAGGGTAACTATGGCTACACCTTC
abundance: .; v_gene: TRBV10-3; j_gene: TRBJ1-3; d_gene: .; len: 13; CDR3aa: CAISDRLGNTIYF; CDR3nt: TGTGCCATCAGTGACAGACTTGGAAACACCATATATTTT
abundance: .; v_gene: TRBV24-1; j_gene: TRBJ2-1; d_gene: .; len: 16; CDR3aa: CATSGVGSGSYNEQFF; CDR3nt: TGTGCCACCAGTGGGGTCGGGTCTGGATCCTACAATGAGCAGTTCTTC
abundance: once; v_gene: TRBV12-5; j_gene: TRBJ2-7; d_gene: .; len: 12; CDR3aa: CASGLGQGWQYF; CDR3nt: TGTGCTAGTGGTTTGGGCCAGGGGTGGCAGTACTTC
abundance: .; v_gene: TRBV4-2; j_gene: TRBJ1-2; d_gene: TRBD1; len: 16; CDR3aa: CASSPKGQGRGYGYTF; CDR3nt: TGTGCCAGCAGTCCAAAGGGACAGGGTAGAGGCTATGGCTACACCTTC
abundance: .; v_gene: TRBV29-1; j_gene: TRBJ2-1; d_gene: TRBD2; len: 16; CDR3aa: CSVDTARLAGPNEQFF; CDR3nt: TGCAGCGTTGACACCGCGCGACTAGCGGGACCTAATGAGCAGTTCTTC
abundance: .; v_gene: TRBV7-3; j_gene: TRBJ2-3; d_gene: TRBD2; len: 16; CDR3aa: CASSLGLATLTDTQYF; CDR3nt: TGTGCCAGCAGCCTCGGACTAGCGACCCTCACAGATACGCAGTATTTT
abundance: .; v_gene: TRBV1; j_gene: TRBJ2-7; d_gene: .; len: 19; CDR3aa: CTSSHEMVWTGPYSYEQYF; CDR3nt: TGCACCAGCAGCCATGAAATGGTCTGGACAGGGCCTTATTCCTACGAGCAGTACTTC
abundance: .; v_gene: TRBV3-1/TRBV3-2; j_gene: TRBJ2-3; d_gene: TRBD2; len: 19; CDR3aa: CASSQIFQRGGAAADTQYF; CDR3nt: TGTGCCAGCAGCCAAATCTTCCAGCGGGGGGGCGCAGCCGCAGATACGCAGTATTTT
abundance: once; v_gene: TRBV23-1; j_gene: TRBJ1-1; d_gene: .; len: 15; CDR3aa: CASSRLASGGTEAFF; CDR3nt: TGCGCCAGCAGTCGCCTTGCTTCGGGTGGTACTGAAGCTTTCTTT
abundance: .; v_gene: TRBV4-1; j_gene: TRBJ1-4; d_gene: TRBD1; len: 14; CDR3aa: CASKQQGGIEKLFF; CDR3nt: TGCGCCAGTAAGCAACAGGGGGGGATAGAAAAACTGTTTTTT
abundance: .; v_gene: TRBV4-1; j_gene: TRBJ2-3; d_gene: TRBD1; len: 16; CDR3aa: CASSQGGTGNADTQYF; CDR3nt: TGCGCCAGCAGCCAAGGGGGGACAGGGAACGCAGATACGCAGTATTTT